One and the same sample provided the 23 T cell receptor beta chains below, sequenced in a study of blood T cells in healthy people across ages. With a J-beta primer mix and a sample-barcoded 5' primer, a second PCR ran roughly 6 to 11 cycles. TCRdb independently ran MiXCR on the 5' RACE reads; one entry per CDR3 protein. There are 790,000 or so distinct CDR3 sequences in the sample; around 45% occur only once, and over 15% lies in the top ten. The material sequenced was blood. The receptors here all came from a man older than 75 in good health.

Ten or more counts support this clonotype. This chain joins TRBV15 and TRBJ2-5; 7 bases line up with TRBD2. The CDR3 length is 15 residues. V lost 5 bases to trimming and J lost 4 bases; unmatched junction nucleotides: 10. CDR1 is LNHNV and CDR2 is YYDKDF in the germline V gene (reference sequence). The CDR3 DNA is TGTGCCACCAGCGGCCCAGCCCGGACTAGAGAGACCCAGTACTTC. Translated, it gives CATSGPARTRETQYF.

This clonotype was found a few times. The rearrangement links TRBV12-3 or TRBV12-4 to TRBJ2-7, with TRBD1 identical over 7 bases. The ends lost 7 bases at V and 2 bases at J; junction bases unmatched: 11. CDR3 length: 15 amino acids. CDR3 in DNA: TGTGCCAGCACTCTTACAGGGGTACCTACCTACGAGCAGTACTTC. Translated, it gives CASTLTGVPTYEQYF.

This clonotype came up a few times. The chain's CDR3 is CASSQVWDDSYEQYF. DNA of the CDR3: TGCGCCAGCAGCCAAGTTTGGGACGACTCCTACGAGCAGTACTTC. The genes are TRBV4-3 and TRBJ2-7, with D perhaps TRBD1 or TRBD2 (5 bases each). The CDR3 covers 15 residues. Per the germline V gene, CDR1 is LGHNA and CDR2 is YSLEER. Trimming stripped 1 base from V and 0 bases from J, with 10 bases between.

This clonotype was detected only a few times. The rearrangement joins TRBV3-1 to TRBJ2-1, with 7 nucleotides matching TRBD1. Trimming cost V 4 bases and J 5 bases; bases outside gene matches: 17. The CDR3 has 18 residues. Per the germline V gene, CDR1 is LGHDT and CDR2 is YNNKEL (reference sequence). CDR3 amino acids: CASSPPRMGQWDNNEQFF. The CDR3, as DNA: TGTGCCAGCAGCCCACCACGAATGGGACAGTGGGACAACAATGAGCAGTTCTTC.

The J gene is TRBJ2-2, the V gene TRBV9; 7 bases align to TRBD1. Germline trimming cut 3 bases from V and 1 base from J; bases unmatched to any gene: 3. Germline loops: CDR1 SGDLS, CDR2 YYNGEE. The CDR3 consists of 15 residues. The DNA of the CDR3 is TGTGCCAGCAGCGCCAGGGGGTTGAACACCGGGGAGCTGTTTTTT. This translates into CASSARGLNTGELFF.

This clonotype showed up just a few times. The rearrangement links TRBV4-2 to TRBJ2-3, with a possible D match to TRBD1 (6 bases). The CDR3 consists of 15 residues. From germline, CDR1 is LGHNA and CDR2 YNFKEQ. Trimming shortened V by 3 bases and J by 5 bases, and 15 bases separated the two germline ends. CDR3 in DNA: TGTGCCAGCAGCCAGGACACCCAAGGGGGAGATACGCAGTATTTT. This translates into CASSQDTQGGDTQYF.

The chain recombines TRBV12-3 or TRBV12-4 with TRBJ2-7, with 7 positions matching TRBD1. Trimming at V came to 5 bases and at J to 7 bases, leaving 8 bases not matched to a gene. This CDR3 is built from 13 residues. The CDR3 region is CASSLLDREEQYF. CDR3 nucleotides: TGTGCCAGCAGTCTCCTCGACAGGGAGGAGCAGTACTTC.

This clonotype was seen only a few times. CDR3 in DNA: TGTGCCAGCAGTTACGCCGAAGAGACCCAGTACTTC. Amino acid sequence: CASSYAEETQYF. The gene calls are TRBV6-2 or TRBV6-3 and TRBJ2-5, with D unclear. Trimming shortened V by 2 bases and J by 3 bases, and 4 bases separated the two germline ends. Germline CDR1 reads MNHEY; CDR2 reads SVGEGT. This CDR3 has 12 amino acids.

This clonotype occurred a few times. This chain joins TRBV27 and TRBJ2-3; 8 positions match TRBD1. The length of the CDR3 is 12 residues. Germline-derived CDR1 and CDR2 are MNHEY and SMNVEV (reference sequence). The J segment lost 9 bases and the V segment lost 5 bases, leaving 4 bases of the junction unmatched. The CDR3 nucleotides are TGTGCCAGCAGTACCTACAGGGGGACGCAGTATTTT. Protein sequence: CASSTYRGTQYF.

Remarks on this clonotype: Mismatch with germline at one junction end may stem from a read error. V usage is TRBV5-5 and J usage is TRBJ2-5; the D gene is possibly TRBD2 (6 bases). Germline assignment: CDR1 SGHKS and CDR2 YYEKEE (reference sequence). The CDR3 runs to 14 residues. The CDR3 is CAGSIAEIQETQYF. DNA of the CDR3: TGTGCCGGCAGCATAGCGGAAATCCAAGAGACCCAGTACTTC.

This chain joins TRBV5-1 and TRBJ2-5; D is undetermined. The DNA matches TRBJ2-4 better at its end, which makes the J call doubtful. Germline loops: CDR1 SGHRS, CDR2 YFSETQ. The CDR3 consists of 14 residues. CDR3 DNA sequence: TGCGCCAGCAGCTTGGCCGCTGACAAAAACATTCAGTACTTC. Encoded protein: CASSLAADKNIQYF.

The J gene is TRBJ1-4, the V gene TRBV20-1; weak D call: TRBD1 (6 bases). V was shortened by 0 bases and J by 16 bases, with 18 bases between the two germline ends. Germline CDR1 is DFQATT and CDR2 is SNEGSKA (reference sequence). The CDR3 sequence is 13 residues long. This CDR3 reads CSARDSETGSRFF. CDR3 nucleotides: TGCAGTGCTAGAGATTCAGAGACAGGATCAAGGTTTTTT.

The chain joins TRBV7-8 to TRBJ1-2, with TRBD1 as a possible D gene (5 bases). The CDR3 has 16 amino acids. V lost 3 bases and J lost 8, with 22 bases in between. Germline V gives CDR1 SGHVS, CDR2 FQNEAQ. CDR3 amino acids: CASSLLGAGPAGGYTF. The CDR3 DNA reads TGTGCCAGCAGCTTGCTAGGGGCTGGACCGGCAGGGGGCTACACCTTC.

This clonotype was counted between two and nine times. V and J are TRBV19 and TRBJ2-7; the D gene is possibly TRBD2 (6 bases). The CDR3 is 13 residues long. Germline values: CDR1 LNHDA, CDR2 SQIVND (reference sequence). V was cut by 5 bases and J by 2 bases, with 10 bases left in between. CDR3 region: CASSESGAYEQYF. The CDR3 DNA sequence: TGTGCCAGTAGTGAATCGGGGGCCTACGAGCAGTACTTC.

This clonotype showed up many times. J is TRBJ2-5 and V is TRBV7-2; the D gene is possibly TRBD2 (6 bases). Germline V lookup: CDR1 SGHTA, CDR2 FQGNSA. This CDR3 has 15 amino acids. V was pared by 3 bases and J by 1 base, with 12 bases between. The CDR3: CASSLVGGPQETQYF. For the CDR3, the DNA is TGTGCCAGCAGCTTGGTGGGAGGCCCCCAAGAGACCCAGTACTTC.

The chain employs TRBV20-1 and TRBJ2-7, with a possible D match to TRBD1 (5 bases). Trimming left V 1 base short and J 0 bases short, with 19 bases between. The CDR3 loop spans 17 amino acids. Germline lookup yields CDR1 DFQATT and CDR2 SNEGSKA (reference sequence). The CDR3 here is CSARAQTWNRSSYEQYF. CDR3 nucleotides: TGCAGTGCTAGAGCGCAGACGTGGAACAGGAGCTCCTACGAGCAGTACTTC.

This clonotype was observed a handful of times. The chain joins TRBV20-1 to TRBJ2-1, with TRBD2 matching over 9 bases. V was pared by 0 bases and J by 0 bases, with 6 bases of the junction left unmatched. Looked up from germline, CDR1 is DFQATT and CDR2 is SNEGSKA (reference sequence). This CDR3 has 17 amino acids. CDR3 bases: TGCAGTGCTAGAGATCGGCCTAGCGGGACCTCCTACAATGAGCAGTTCTTC. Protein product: CSARDRPSGTSYNEQFF.

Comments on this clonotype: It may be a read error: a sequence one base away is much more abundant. Written as DNA, the CDR3 is TGTGCCAGCAGTTCCCCGGGACAAGTCCCCCGAGAGACCCAGTACTTC. Its protein is CASSSPGQVPRETQYF. The V and J genes are TRBV28 and TRBJ2-7; perhaps TRBD1 as D (6 bases). Matching the DNA end better, TRBJ2-5 makes the J call doubtful. Germline assignment: CDR1 MDHEN and CDR2 SYDVKM. This CDR3 has 16 residues.

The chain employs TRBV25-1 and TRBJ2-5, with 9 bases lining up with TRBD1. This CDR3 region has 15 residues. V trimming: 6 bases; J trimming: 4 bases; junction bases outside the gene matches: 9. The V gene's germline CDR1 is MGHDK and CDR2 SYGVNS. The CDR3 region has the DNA TGTGCCAGCAGCTTCCTCGGACAGGGGACAGAGACCCAGTACTTC. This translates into CASSFLGQGTETQYF.

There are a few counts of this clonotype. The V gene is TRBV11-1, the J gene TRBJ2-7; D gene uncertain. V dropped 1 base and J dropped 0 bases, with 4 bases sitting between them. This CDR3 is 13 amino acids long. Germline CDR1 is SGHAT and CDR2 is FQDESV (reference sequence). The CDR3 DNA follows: TGTGCCAGCAGCTTAGTCCGCTCCTACGAGCAGTACTTC. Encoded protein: CASSLVRSYEQYF. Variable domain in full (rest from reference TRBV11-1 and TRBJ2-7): EAEVAQSPRYKITEKSQAVAFWCDPISGHATLYWYRQILGQGPELLVQFQDESVVDDSQLPKDRFSAERLKGVDSTLKIQPAELGDSAMYLCASSLVRSYEQYFGPGTRLTVT.

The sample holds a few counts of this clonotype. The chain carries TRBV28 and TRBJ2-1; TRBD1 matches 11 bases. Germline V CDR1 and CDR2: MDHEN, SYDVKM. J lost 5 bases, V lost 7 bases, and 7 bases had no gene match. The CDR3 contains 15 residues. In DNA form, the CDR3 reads TGTGCCAGCACAACCGGGACAGGGGGAAACAATGAGCAGTTCTTC. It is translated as CASTTGTGGNNEQFF.

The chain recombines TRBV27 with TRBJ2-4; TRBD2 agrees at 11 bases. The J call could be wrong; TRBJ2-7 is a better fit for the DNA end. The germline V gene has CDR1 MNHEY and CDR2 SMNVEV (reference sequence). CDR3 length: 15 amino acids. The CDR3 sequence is CASSYTSGGTYEQYF. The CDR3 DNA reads TGTGCCAGCAGTTACACTAGCGGGGGTACTTACGAGCAGTACTTC.

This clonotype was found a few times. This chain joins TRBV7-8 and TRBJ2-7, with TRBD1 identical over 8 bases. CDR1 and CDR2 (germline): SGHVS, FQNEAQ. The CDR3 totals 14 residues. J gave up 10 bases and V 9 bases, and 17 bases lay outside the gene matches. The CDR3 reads CASRLTGESLIQYF. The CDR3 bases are TGTGCCAGTCGCCTGACAGGGGAGTCTTTAATTCAGTACTTC.